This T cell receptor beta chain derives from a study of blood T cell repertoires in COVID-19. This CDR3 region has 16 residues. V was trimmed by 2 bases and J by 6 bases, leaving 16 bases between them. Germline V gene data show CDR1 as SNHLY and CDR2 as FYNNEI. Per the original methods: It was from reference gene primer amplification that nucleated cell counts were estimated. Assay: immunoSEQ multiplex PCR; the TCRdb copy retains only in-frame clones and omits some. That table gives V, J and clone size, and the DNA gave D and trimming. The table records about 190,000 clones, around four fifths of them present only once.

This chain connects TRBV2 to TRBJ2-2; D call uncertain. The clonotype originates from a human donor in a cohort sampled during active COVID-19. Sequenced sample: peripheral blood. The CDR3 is CASSERRTEVSGELFF. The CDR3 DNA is TGTGCCAGCAGTGAAAGGAGAACGGAAGTTTCCGGGGAGCTGTTTTTT.